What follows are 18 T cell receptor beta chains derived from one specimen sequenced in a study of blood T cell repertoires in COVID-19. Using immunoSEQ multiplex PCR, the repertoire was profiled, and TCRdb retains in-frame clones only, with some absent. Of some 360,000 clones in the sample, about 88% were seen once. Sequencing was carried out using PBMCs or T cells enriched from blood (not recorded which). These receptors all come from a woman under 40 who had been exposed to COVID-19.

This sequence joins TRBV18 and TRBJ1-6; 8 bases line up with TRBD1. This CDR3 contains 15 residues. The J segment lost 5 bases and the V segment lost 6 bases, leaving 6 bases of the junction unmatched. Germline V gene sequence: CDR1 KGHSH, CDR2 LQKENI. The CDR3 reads CASSLTGADNSPLHF. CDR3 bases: TGTGCCAGCTCTCTGACAGGGGCTGATAATTCACCCCTCCACTTT.

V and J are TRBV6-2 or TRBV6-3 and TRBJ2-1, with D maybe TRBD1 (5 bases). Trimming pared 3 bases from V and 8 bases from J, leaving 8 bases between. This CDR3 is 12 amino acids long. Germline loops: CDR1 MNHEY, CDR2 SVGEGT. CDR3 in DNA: TGTGCCAGCAGTTATCTGGGGCATGAGCAGTTCTTC. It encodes CASSYLGHEQFF.

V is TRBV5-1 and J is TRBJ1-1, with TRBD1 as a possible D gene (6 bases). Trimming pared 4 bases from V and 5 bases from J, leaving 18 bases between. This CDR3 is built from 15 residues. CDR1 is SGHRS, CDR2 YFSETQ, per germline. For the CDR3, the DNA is TGCGCCAGCAGCAGATACCAGGGGTCGGAGACTGAAGCTTTCTTT. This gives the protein CASSRYQGSETEAFF.

CDR3 protein: CATSDSRTANTEAFF. CDR3 nucleotide sequence: TGTGCCACCAGTGATTCAAGGACAGCGAACACTGAAGCTTTCTTT. V usage is TRBV24-1 and J usage is TRBJ1-1; weak D call: TRBD1 (6 bases). V was pared by 2 bases and J by 1 base, with 10 bases between. Looked up from germline, CDR1 is KGHDR and CDR2 is SFDVKD. This CDR3 is built from 15 residues.

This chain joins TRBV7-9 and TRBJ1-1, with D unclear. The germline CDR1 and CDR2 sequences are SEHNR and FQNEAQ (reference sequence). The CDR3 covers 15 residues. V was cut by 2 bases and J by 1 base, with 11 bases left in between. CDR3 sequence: CASSLREFGNTEAFF. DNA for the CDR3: TGTGCCAGCAGCTTAAGGGAGTTCGGGAACACTGAAGCTTTCTTT.

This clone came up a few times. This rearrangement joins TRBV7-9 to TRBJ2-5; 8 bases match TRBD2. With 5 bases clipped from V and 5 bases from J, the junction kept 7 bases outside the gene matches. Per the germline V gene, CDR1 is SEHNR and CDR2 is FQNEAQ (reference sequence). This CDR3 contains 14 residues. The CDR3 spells CASSPRGGAETQYF. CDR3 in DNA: TGTGCCAGCAGCCCCCGGGGGGGGGCGGAGACCCAGTACTTC.

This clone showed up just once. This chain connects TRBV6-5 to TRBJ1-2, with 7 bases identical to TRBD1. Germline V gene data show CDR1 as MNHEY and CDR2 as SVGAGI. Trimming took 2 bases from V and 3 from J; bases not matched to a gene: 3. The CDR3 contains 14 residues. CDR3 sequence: CASSYRDRYYGYTF. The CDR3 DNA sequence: TGTGCCAGCAGTTACCGGGACAGATACTATGGCTACACCTTC.

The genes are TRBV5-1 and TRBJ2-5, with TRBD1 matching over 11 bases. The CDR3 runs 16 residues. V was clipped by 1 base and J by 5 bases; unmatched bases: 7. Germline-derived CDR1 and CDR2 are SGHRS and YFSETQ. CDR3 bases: TGCGCCAGCAGCTTGTACCGGGACAGGGGGTTGGAGACCCAGTACTTC. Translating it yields CASSLYRDRGLETQYF. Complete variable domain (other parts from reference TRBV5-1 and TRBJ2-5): KAGVTQTPRYLIKTRGQQVTLSCSPISGHRSVSWYQQTPGQGLQFLFEYFSETQRNKGNFPGRFSGRQFSNSRSEMNVSTLELGDSALYLCASSLYRDRGLETQYFGPGTRLLVL.

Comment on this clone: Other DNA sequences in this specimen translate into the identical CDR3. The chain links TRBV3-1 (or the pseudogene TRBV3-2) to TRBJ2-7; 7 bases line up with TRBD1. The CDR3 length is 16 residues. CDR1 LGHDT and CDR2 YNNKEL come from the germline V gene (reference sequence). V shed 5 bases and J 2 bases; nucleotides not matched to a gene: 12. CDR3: CASSSPPGQLTYEQYF. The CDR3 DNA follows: TGTGCCAGCAGCTCTCCTCCGGGACAGCTAACCTACGAGCAGTACTTC.

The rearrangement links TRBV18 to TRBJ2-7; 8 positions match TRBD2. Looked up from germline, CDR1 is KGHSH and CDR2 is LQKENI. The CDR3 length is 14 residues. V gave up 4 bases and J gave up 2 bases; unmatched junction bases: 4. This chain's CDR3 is CASSHSGKTYEQYF. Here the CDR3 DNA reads TGTGCCAGCTCACATAGCGGGAAGACCTACGAGCAGTACTTC.

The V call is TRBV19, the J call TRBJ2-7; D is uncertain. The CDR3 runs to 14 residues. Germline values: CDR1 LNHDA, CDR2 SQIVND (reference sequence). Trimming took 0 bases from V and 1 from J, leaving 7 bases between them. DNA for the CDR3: TGTGCCAGTAGTATAGATACGGTGTCCTACGAGCAGTACTTC. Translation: CASSIDTVSYEQYF. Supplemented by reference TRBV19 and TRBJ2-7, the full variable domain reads DGGITQSPKYLFRKEGQNVTLSCEQNLNHDAMYWYRQDPGQGLRLIYYSQIVNDFQKGDIAEGYSVSREKKESFPLTVTSAQKNPTAFYLCASSIDTVSYEQYFGPGTRLTVT.

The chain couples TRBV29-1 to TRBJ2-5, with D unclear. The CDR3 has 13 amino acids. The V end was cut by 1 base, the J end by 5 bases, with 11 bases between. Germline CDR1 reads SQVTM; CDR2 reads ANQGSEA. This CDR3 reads CSVEAPFLETQYF. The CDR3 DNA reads TGCAGCGTTGAAGCCCCCTTTCTGGAGACCCAGTACTTC. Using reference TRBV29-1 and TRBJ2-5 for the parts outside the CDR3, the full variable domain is SAVISQKPSRDICQRGTSLTIQCQVDSQVTMMFWYRQQPGQSLTLIATANQGSEATYESGFVIDKFPISRPNLTFSTLTVSNMSPEDSSIYLCSVEAPFLETQYFGPGTRLLVL.

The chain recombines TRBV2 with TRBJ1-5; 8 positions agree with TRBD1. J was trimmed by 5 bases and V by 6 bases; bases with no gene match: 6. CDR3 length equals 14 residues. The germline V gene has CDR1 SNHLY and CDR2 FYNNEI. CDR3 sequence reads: CASSPTGGDQPQHF. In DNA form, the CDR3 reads TGTGCCAGCAGCCCCACAGGGGGTGATCAGCCCCAGCATTTT.

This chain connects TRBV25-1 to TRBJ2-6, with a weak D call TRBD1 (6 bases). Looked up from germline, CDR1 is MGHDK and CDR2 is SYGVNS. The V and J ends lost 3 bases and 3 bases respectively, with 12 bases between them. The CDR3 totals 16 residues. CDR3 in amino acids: CASSEIQGIGANVLTF. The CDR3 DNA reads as TGTGCCAGCAGTGAGATACAGGGAATTGGGGCCAACGTCCTGACTTTC.

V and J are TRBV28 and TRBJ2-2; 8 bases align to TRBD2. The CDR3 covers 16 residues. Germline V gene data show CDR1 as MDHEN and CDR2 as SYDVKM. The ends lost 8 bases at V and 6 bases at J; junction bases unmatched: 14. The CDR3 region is CASRRGSGSLAGELFF. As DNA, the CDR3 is TGTGCCAGCCGACGAGGAAGCGGGAGTCTCGCCGGGGAGCTGTTTTTT. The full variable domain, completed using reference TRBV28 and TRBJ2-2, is DVKVTQSSRYLVKRTGEKVFLECVQDMDHENMFWYRQDPGLGLRLIYFSYDVKMKEKGDIPEGYSVSREKKERFSLILESASTNQTSMYLCASRRGSGSLAGELFFGEGSRLTVL.

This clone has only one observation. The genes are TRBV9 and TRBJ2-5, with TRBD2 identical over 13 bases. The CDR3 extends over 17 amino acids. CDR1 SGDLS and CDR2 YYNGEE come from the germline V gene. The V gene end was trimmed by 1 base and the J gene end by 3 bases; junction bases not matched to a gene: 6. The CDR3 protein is CASSVRAGLAGEETQYF. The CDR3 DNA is TGTGCCAGCAGCGTAAGGGCCGGACTAGCGGGAGAAGAGACCCAGTACTTC.

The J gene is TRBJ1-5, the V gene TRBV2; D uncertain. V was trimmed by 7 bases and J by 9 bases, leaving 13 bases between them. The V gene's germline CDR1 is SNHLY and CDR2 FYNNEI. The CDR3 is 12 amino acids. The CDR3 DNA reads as TGTGCCAGCAATTACCTAGCGGGGCCCCAGCATTTT. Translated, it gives CASNYLAGPQHF.

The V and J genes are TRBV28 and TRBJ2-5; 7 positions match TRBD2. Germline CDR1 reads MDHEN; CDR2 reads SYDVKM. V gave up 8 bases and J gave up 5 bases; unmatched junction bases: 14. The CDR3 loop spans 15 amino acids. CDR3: CASEVMGGYAETQYF. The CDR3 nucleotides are TGTGCCAGCGAGGTGATGGGAGGGTACGCGGAGACCCAGTACTTC.